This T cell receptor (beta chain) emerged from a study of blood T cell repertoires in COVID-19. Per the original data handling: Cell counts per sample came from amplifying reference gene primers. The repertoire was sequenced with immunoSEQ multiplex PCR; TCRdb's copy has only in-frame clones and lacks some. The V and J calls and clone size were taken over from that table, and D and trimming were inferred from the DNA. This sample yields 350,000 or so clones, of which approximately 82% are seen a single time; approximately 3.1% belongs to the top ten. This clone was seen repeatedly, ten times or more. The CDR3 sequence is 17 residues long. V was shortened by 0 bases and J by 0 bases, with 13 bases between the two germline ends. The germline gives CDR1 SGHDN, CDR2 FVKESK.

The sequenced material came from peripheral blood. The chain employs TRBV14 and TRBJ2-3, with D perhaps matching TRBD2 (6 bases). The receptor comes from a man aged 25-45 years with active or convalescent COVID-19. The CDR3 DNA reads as TGTGCCAGCAGCCAAGATCCCGCGGGGTCTAGCACAGATACGCAGTATTTT. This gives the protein CASSQDPAGSSTDTQYF.